The 20 T cell receptor beta chains below all came from one sample that was sequenced in a study of T-cell reconstitution after alpha-beta-depleted transplantation in children. Preparation of the TCRbeta library used unique molecular identifiers. A single record per CDR3 protein comes from TCRdb applying MiXCR to the PCR reads. Among some 240,000 distinct CDR3 sequences listed, around 11% were seen once. The sequencing used PBMCs from the stem cell graft donor, collected from the stem cell graft. These receptors were taken from a human donor who donated a stem cell graft to a child with acute lymphoblastic leukemia.

There are many counts of this clonotype. The chain employs TRBV6-2 or TRBV6-3 and TRBJ1-5; D remains ambiguous. Trimming took 2 bases from V and 3 from J, leaving 5 bases between them. The germline gives CDR1 MNHEY, CDR2 SVGEGT. The CDR3 consists of 13 residues. This CDR3 is CASSYINNQPQHF. As DNA, the CDR3 is TGTGCCAGCAGTTACATAAACAATCAGCCCCAGCATTTT.

The sample holds many counts of this clonotype. This chain joins TRBV12-3 or TRBV12-4 and TRBJ2-7; D uncertain. The CDR3 sequence is 13 residues long. V gave up 1 base and J gave up 6 bases, with 10 bases separating them. The CDR3 here is CASSLGTALEQYF. CDR3 DNA: TGTGCCAGCAGTTTAGGGACCGCTCTCGAGCAGTACTTC.

The genes are TRBV20-1 and TRBJ2-5; the D is unclear. V lost 6 bases, J lost 5 bases, and 19 bases lay in between. The length of the CDR3 is 14 residues. Per the germline V gene, CDR1 is DFQATT and CDR2 is SNEGSKA (reference sequence). CDR3 protein: CSANLGGLQETQYF. CDR3 DNA: TGCAGTGCCAACCTCGGTGGGCTGCAGGAGACCCAGTACTTC.

Many counts were recorded for this clonotype. In DNA form, the CDR3 reads TGCAGCGTCGCAAAGGGGACTAGCGGGAGCGAGCAGTTCTTC. Its translation: CSVAKGTSGSEQFF. The chain uses TRBV29-1 and TRBJ2-1; 14 bases match TRBD2. Germline V CDR1 and CDR2: SQVTM, ANQGSEA. The length of the CDR3 is 14 residues. The ends lost 6 bases at V and 10 bases at J; junction bases unmatched: 8.

This clonotype was seen repeatedly, ten times or more. The chain recombines TRBV4-2 with TRBJ2-1; 8 bases line up with TRBD2. V gave up 1 base and J gave up 13 bases; unmatched junction bases: 12. From germline, CDR1 is LGHNA and CDR2 YNFKEQ. There are 15 residues in the CDR3. The CDR3 here is CASSQGTGGPGGQFF. CDR3 coding DNA: TGTGCCAGCAGCCAAGGCACGGGAGGGCCCGGGGGCCAGTTCTTC.

This clonotype was counted many times. The CDR3 here is CSAPGLAGGTDDNEQFF. CDR3 DNA sequence: TGCAGTGCTCCCGGACTAGCGGGAGGAACAGACGACAATGAGCAGTTCTTC. J is TRBJ2-1 and V is TRBV20-1, with 14 bases identical to TRBD2. The CDR3 contains 17 residues. The germline V gene has CDR1 DFQATT and CDR2 SNEGSKA (reference sequence). V lost 5 bases to trimming and J lost 5 bases; unmatched junction nucleotides: 11.

This clonotype was seen repeatedly, ten times or more. The chain has TRBV3-1 and TRBJ2-5; D uncertain. This CDR3 comprises 17 residues. The V and J ends lost 0 bases and 0 bases respectively, with 14 bases between them. Per the germline V gene, CDR1 is LGHDT and CDR2 is YNNKEL (reference sequence). The DNA for the CDR3 is TGTGCCAGCAGCCAAGATGGCCCTAGTCCGTACCAAGAGACCCAGTACTTC. Amino acids: CASSQDGPSPYQETQYF.

This clonotype was detected only once. The V gene is TRBV4-2, the J gene TRBJ2-1; no clear D. Trimming took 0 bases from V and 9 from J, leaving 15 bases between them. This CDR3 region has 15 residues. The germline V gene has CDR1 LGHNA and CDR2 YNFKEQ. The CDR3 DNA reads TGTGCCAGCAGCCAAGAGGACCCCTCTTTCGGTGAGCAGTTCTTC. Its translation: CASSQEDPSFGEQFF.

The chain links TRBV11-1 to TRBJ2-5, with TRBD2 matching over 12 bases. This CDR3 has 16 amino acids. Per the germline V gene, CDR1 is SGHAT and CDR2 is FQDESV (reference sequence). V was clipped by 2 bases and J by 4 bases; unmatched bases: 5. CDR3 sequence: CASSLSLAGGSETQYF. CDR3 DNA sequence: TGTGCCAGCAGCTTATCGCTAGCGGGGGGGTCAGAGACCCAGTACTTC.

This clonotype was found many times. This sequence joins TRBV12-3 or TRBV12-4 and TRBJ2-7; 7 bases line up with TRBD1. CDR3 size: 14 residues. Unmatched junction bases numbered 6, after V lost 3 bases and J lost 4 bases. DNA for the CDR3: TGTGCCAGCAGTTTCGGTGGACAGGATTACGAGCAGTACTTC. Residues: CASSFGGQDYEQYF.

The sample holds many counts of this clonotype. The chain recombines TRBV6-2 or TRBV6-3 with TRBJ1-5; D may be TRBD1 (5 bases). Germline loops: CDR1 MNHEY, CDR2 SVGEGT. The CDR3 length is 16 residues. V was cut by 10 bases and J by 5 bases, with 24 bases left in between. As DNA, the CDR3 is TGTGCCACCTCCGGAACGGGACTGACCCTCGATCAGCCCCAGCATTTT. It translates to CATSGTGLTLDQPQHF.

This clonotype showed up many times. The chain has TRBV7-9 and TRBJ1-4; weak D call: TRBD1 (6 bases). The CDR3 is 12 residues long. CDR1 is SEHNR and CDR2 is FQNEAQ in the germline V gene (reference sequence). Trimming shortened V by 5 bases and J by 14 bases, and 15 bases separated the two germline ends. CDR3 coding DNA: TGTGCCAGCAGCAGACAGGACTCCGGTCTGTTTTTT. The encoded protein is CASSRQDSGLFF.

This clonotype was counted many times. The V call is TRBV7-2, the J call TRBJ1-1; possible D gene TRBD1, 6 bases. V lost 5 bases and J 7 bases, leaving 14 bases between the germline ends. Germline V gene data show CDR1 as SGHTA and CDR2 as FQGNSA. There are 13 residues in the CDR3. CDR3 in DNA: TGTGCCAGCAGCCAACTAGGACAGCATGAAGCTTTCTTT. Amino acids: CASSQLGQHEAFF.

A few counts support this clonotype. The chain recombines TRBV19 with TRBJ1-5; D is possibly TRBD1 (6 bases). Germline V gives CDR1 LNHDA, CDR2 SQIVND (reference sequence). Trimming took 8 bases from V and 5 from J, leaving 10 bases between them. The CDR3 totals 12 residues. The CDR3 DNA reads TGTGCCAGTCAACAGGGTTATCAGCCCCAGCATTTT. It codes for CASQQGYQPQHF.

This clonotype was counted many times. The chain has TRBV5-1 and TRBJ2-1; 8 nucleotides align to TRBD2. Unmatched junction bases numbered 7, after V lost 1 base and J lost 7 bases. This CDR3 comprises 15 residues. Germline V gene lookup returns CDR1 SGHRS and CDR2 YFSETQ. The CDR3 coding sequence is TGCGCCAGCAGCTTGACCGGGGGGGATTTTAATGAGCAGTTCTTC. Amino acid sequence: CASSLTGGDFNEQFF.

The CDR3 DNA reads as TGTGCCAGCAGCCAAGAAGCAGGGAGGGACGAGCAGTACTTC. Amino acid sequence: CASSQEAGRDEQYF. The rearrangement links TRBV4-2 to TRBJ2-7, with 7 bases lining up with TRBD2. Germline-derived CDR1 and CDR2 are LGHNA and YNFKEQ. With V trimmed by 0 bases and J by 5 bases, 4 bases remained unmatched. The CDR3 sequence is 14 residues long.

This clonotype was picked up many times. The V and J genes are TRBV27 and TRBJ2-3; 7 nucleotides agree with TRBD1. Germline V gives CDR1 MNHEY, CDR2 SMNVEV (reference sequence). V lost 6 bases, J lost 1 base, and 4 bases stayed unmatched. CDR3 length equals 14 residues. The CDR3 DNA follows: TGTGCCAGCAGGCACACAGGGGGCACAGATACGCAGTATTTT. Translated, it gives CASRHTGGTDTQYF.

V gene TRBV12-3 or TRBV12-4 combines with J gene TRBJ1-2; no clear D. This CDR3 region has 13 residues. The ends were cut back, 5 bases at V and 6 bases at J, with 13 bases in the middle. CDR3 region: CASSPTGLNGYTF. CDR3 nucleotide sequence: TGTGCCAGCAGTCCGACGGGCCTCAATGGCTACACCTTC.

The table lists this clonotype with many counts. The V gene is TRBV20-1, the J gene TRBJ2-1; TRBD2 matches at 8 bases. V lost 6 bases to trimming and J lost 7 bases; unmatched junction nucleotides: 8. The CDR3 consists of 13 residues. CDR1 and CDR2 (germline): DFQATT, SNEGSKA (reference sequence). The CDR3 region is CSAEGLDQNEQFF. The CDR3 DNA reads TGCAGTGCCGAGGGACTAGATCAGAATGAGCAGTTCTTC.

The rearrangement joins TRBV11-2 to TRBJ1-6; 7 positions agree with TRBD1. V lost 5 bases, J lost 0 bases, and 1 base stayed unmatched. The CDR3 sequence is 15 residues long. Germline loops: CDR1 SGHAT, CDR2 FQNNGV. The DNA for the CDR3 is TGTGCCAGCAGCCGGGACAGCTCCTATAATTCACCCCTCCACTTT. It specifies CASSRDSSYNSPLHF.